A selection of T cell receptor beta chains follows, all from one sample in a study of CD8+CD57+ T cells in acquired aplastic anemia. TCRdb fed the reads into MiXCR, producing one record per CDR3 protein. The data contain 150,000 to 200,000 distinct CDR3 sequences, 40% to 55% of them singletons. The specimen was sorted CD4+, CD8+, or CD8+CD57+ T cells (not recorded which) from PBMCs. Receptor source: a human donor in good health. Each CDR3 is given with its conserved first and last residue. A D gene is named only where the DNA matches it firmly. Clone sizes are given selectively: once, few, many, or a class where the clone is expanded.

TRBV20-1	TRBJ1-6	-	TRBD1	CSARIVGQSNSPLHF	TGCAGTGCTAGGATTGTGGGACAGAGTAATTCACCCCTCCACTTT
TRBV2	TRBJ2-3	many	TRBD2	CASRVSGIIADTQYF	TGTGCCAGCAGAGTTAGCGGGATTATCGCAGATACGCAGTATTTT
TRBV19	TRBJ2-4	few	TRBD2	CASSYLAGGQNIQYF	TGTGCCAGCAGTTACTTAGCGGGAGGCCAAAACATTCAGTACTTC
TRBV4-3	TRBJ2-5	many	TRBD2	CASSQDMGLGAGGPETQYF	TGCGCCAGCAGCCAAGATATGGGATTAGGTGCGGGAGGGCCAGAGACCCAGTACTTC
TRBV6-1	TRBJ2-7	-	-	CASKTGIVAYEQYF	TGTGCCAGCAAAACAGGAATAGTAGCCTACGAGCAGTACTTT
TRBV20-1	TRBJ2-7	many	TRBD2	CSARALRASGLYEQYF	TGCAGTGCTAGAGCGCTCCGGGCTAGCGGACTCTACGAGCAGTACTTC
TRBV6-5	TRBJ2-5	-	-	CASSYSRDYQETQYF	TGTGCCAGCAGTTACTCTCGGGATTACCAAGAGACCCAGTACTTC
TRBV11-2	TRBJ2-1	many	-	CASSPTSGSYNEQFF	TGTGCCAGCAGCCCTACTAGTGGGTCCTACAATGAGCAGTTCTTC
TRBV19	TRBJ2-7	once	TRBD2	CASSIGLALSYEQYF	TGTGCCAGTAGTATCGGACTAGCCCTTTCCTACGAGCAGTACTTC
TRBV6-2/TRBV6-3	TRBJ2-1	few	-	CASAGPPSNEQFF	TGTGCCAGTGCGGGACCCCCGAGCAATGAGCAGTTCTTC
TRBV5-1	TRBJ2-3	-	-	CASSLAPGADTQYF	TGCGCCAGCAGCTTGGCTCCGGGCGCAGATACGCAGTATTTT
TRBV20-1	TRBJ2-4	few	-	CSASQNIQYF	TGCAGTGCCTCACAAAACATTCAGTACTTC
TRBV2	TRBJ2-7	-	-	CASSEGADYEQYF	TGTGCCAGCAGTGAAGGGGCCGACTACGAGCAGTACTTC
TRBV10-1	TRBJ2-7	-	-	CASSGGHSYEQYF	TGCGCCAGCAGTGGGGGACATTCCTACGAGCAGTACTTC
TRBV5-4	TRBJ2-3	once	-	CASSLVVGGDTQYF	TGTGCCAGCAGCTTGGTTGTCGGGGGAGATACGCAGTATTTT
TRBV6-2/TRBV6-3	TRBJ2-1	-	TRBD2	CASSYASGSLPRIYNEQFF	TGTGCCAGCAGTTACGCTAGCGGGAGTCTCCCTAGGATTTACAATGAGCAGTTCTTC
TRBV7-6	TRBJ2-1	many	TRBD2	CASSLMPTSGRDEQFF	TGTGCCAGCAGCTTAATGCCAACTAGCGGTAGGGATGAGCAGTTCTTC
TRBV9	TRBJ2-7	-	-	CASSPPSLEQYF	TGTGCCAGCAGCCCTCCGTCGCTCGAGCAGTACTTC
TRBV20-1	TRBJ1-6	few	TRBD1	CSAAETGGGSPLHF	TGCAGTGCTGCCGAGACAGGGGGCGGGTCACCCCTCCACTTT
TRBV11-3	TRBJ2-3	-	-	CASSLGSADTQYF	TGCGCCAGCAGCTTAGGGAGCGCAGATACGCAGTATTTT
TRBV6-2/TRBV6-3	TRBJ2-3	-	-	CASSYSSQFTDTQYF	TGTGCCAGCAGTTACTCGAGTCAATTCACAGATACGCAGTATTTT
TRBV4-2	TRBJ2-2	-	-	CASRRDDGLGVAGELSF	TGTGCCAGCAGACGTGACGACGGACTGGGCGTAGCCGGGGAGCTGTCTTTT
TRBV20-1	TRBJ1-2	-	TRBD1	CSANSLGGNGYTF	TGCAGTGCCAACTCTCTAGGGGGCAATGGCTACACCTTC
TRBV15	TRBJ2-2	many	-	CATSRLYTGELFF	TGTGCCACCAGCAGATTGTACACCGGGGAGCTGTTTTTT
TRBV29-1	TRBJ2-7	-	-	CSLRQSYEQYF	TGCAGCTTGAGACAGTCCTACGAGCAGTACTTC
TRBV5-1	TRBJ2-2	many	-	CASSFRAGELFF	TGCGCCAGCAGCTTCAGGGCCGGGGAGCTGTTTTTT
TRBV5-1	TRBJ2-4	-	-	CASSPRTGGGENIQYF	TGCGCCAGCAGTCCTCGGACAGGAGGGGGAGAAAACATTCAGTACTTC
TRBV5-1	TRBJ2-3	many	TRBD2	CASSLRGSYTDTQYF	TGCGCCAGCAGCTTGCGCGGGAGCTACACAGATACGCAGTATTTT
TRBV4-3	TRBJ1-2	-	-	CASSQDASSVGDLYGYTF	TGCGCCAGCAGCCAAGATGCCTCTTCTGTGGGGGACCTCTATGGCTACACCTTC
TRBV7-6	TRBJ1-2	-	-	CASSSGLAGYTF	TGTGCCAGCAGCTCCGGATTGGCTGGCTACACCTTC
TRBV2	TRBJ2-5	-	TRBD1	CASSYQGAGETQYF	TGTGCCAGCAGTTACCAGGGGGCAGGAGAGACCCAGTACTTC
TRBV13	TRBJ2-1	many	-	CASTLRLGGTLYNEQFF	TGTGCCAGCACCTTGAGGCTGGGTGGGACCTTATACAATGAGCAGTTCTTC
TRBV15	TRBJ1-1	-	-	CATSRDTVNTEAFF	TGTGCCACCAGCAGAGACACGGTCAACACTGAAGCTTTCTTT
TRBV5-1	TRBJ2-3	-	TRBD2	CASSPRSRAGGSSTDTQYF	TGCGCCAGCAGCCCGCGGTCTAGAGCGGGGGGATCTAGCACAGATACGCAGTATTTT
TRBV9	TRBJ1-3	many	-	CASSTEGGPGNTIYF	TGTGCCAGCAGCACCGAGGGGGGTCCTGGAAACACCATATATTTT
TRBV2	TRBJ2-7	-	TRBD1	CASSLSTGHEQYF	TGTGCCAGCAGTTTATCGACAGGGCACGAGCAGTACTTC
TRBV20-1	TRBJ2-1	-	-	CSANEGPHNEQFF	TGCAGTGCTAATGAAGGGCCGCACAATGAGCAGTTTTTC
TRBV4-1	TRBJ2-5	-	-	CASSPYFGPETQYF	TGCGCCAGCAGCCCCTACTTCGGTCCAGAGACCCAGTACTTC
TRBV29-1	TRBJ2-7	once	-	CSELRGSSYEQYF	TGCAGCGAACTTCGGGGCAGCTCCTACGAGCAGTACTTC
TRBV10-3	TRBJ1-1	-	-	CAITRGLNTEAFF	TGTGCCATCACTAGGGGCCTGAACACTGAAGCTTTCTTT
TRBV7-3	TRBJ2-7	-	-	CASIFGQAYEQYF	TGTGCCAGCATCTTTGGGCAAGCCTACGAGCAGTACTTC
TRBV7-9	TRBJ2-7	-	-	CASSPVGSYEQYF	TGTGCCAGCAGCCCCGTTGGCTCCTACGAGCAGTACTTC
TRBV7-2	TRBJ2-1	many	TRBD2	CASSLGLLAGSYNEQFF	TGTGCCAGCAGCTTAGGGCTACTAGCGGGATCCTACAATGAGCAGTTCTTC
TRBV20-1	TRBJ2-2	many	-	CSAPLGGSNTGELFF	TGCAGTGCCCCCCTCGGCGGATCGAACACCGGGGAGCTGTTTTTT
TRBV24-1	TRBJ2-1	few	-	CATSDLGTISYNEQFF	TGTGCCACCAGTGATTTGGGGACCATCTCCTACAATGAGCAGTTCTTC